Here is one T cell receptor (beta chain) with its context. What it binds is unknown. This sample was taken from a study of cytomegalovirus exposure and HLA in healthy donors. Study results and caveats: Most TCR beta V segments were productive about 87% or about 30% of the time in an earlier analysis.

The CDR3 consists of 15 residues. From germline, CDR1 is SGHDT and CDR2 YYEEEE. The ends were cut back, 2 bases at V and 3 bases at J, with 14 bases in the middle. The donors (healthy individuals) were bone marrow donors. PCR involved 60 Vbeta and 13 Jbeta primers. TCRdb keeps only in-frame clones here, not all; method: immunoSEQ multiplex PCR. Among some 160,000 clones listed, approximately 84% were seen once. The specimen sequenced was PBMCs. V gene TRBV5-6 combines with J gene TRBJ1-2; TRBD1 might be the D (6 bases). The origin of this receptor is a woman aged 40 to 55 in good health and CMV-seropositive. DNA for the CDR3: TGTGCCAGCAGCTTTTCATCCTGGGGGCACTATGGCTACACCTTC. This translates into CASSFSSWGHYGYTF.